The rows below give T cell receptor beta chains drawn from one sample of a study of blood T cell repertoires in COVID-19. Generated by immunoSEQ multiplex PCR, the TCRdb table keeps only in-frame clones and is missing some. Among some 30,000 clones listed, around 90% were seen once. The sequenced sample was peripheral blood. The source is a man in his fifties with active COVID-19. Both conserved end residues are part of each CDR3. The D gene is left open where the match is weak. For some rows the clone size is stated as once, few or many, or as a class when expanded; others skip it.

abundance	d_gene	v_gene	j_gene	CDR3aa	CDR3nt
-	TRBD1	TRBV6-6	TRBJ1-1	CASSDRGGTEAFF	TGTGCCAGCAGTGACAGGGGCGGAACTGAAGCTTTCTTT
-	TRBD2	TRBV19	TRBJ2-7	CASSVLAGGNYEQYF	TGTGCCAGTAGTGTACTAGCGGGGGGGAATTACGAGCAGTACTTC
-	TRBD1	TRBV11-3	TRBJ2-5	CASSPHGDRCSLWQETQYF	TGTGCCAGCAGCCCCCATGGGGACAGGTGTTCCTTGTGGCAAGAGACCCAGTACTTC
-	TRBD1	TRBV7-6	TRBJ2-3	CASSEPVLRQGRDTQYF	TGTGCCAGCAGCGAACCGGTCCTTCGACAGGGCCGAGATACGCAGTATTTT
-	TRBD2	TRBV11-2	TRBJ2-5	CASSLEPSGRQETQYF	TGTGCCAGCAGCTTAGAACCTAGCGGGAGGCAAGAGACCCAGTACTTC
-	-	TRBV30	TRBJ2-7	CAWRYSGRGKTYEQYF	TGTGCCTGGAGGTACTCGGGGCGGGGCAAAACCTACGAGCAGTACTTC
-	-	TRBV7-2	TRBJ1-5	CASSLGGFNQPQHF	TGTGCCAGCAGCTTAGGGGGCTTCAATCAGCCCCAGCATTTT
-	TRBD2	TRBV2	TRBJ2-1	CASSSTSGRGNEQFF	TGTGCCAGCAGTTCGACTAGCGGGAGGGGGAATGAGCAGTTCTTC
-	-	TRBV25-1	TRBJ1-6	CASSGGTTSSPLHF	TGTGCCAGCAGCGGGGGGACAACAAGTTCACCCCTCCACTTT
-	-	TRBV9	TRBJ1-6	CASSVAGRAYNSPLHF	TGTGCCAGCAGCGTAGCTGGGCGGGCCTATAATTCACCCCTCCACTTT
-	-	TRBV2	TRBJ1-1	CASTKRGTEAFF	TGCGCCAGCACGAAAAGGGGGACTGAAGCTTTCTTT
-	-	TRBV16	TRBJ1-2	CASSPQTPFLGPYGYTF	TGTGCCAGCAGCCCACAAACACCCTTCTTGGGCCCCTATGGCTACACCTTC
-	-	TRBV15	TRBJ1-5	CATSRDREGWGNQPQHF	TGTGCCACCAGCAGAGATCGGGAGGGATGGGGCAATCAGCCCCAGCATTTT
-	TRBD2	TRBV7-2	TRBJ2-3	CASSPWTSGTDTQYF	TGTGCCAGCAGCCCTTGGACTAGCGGTACAGATACGCAGTATTTT
-	TRBD2	TRBV13	TRBJ2-7	CASRGSGAFPYEQYF	TGTGCCAGCAGGGGTAGCGGGGCCTTCCCTTACGAGCAGTACTTC
once	-	TRBV28	TRBJ1-2	CASGRQDMGGYTF	TGTGCCAGCGGCAGACAGGACATGGGGGGCTACACCTTC
-	TRBD1	TRBV7-9	TRBJ2-1	CASSFRDRVYNEQFF	TGTGCCAGCAGCTTCCGGGACAGGGTTTACAATGAGCAGTTCTTC
-	TRBD1	TRBV15	TRBJ1-5	CATSRTGTDGQPQHF	TGTGCCACCAGCAGAACTGGGACAGACGGGCAGCCCCAGCATTTT
-	TRBD2	TRBV2	TRBJ2-6	CASRKTSGGTGANVLTF	TGTGCCAGCAGGAAAACTAGCGGGGGGACTGGGGCCAACGTCCTGACTTTC
-	TRBD1	TRBV18	TRBJ2-5	CASSPGTGPETQYF	TGTGCCAGCTCACCTGGGACAGGGCCAGAGACCCAGTACTTC
-	TRBD1	TRBV5-1	TRBJ1-6	CASSLMGDRDTSPLHF	TGCGCCAGCAGCTTGATGGGGGACAGGGATACTTCACCCCTCCACTTT
-	TRBD2	TRBV28	TRBJ2-7	CASSSLAGSYEQYF	TGTGCCAGCAGTTCGTTAGCGGGGAGCTACGAGCAGTACTTC
-	-	TRBV5-1	TRBJ1-5	CASSLVLMHGRVESNQPQHF	TGCGCCAGCAGCTTGGTTTTGATGCATGGGCGGGTGGAAAGCAATCAGCCCCAGCATTTT
-	-	TRBV3-1/TRBV3-2	TRBJ2-6	CASSQDRASPGSGANVLTF	TGTGCCAGCAGCCAAGATCGGGCTAGCCCAGGCTCTGGGGCCAACGTCCTGACTTTC
-	TRBD2	TRBV7-6	TRBJ2-2	CASSLAGGPMNGELFF	TGTGCCAGCAGTCTAGCGGGGGGGCCAATGAACGGGGAGCTGTTTTTT
-	-	TRBV27	TRBJ2-5	CASSAPGRGAETQYF	TGTGCCAGCAGTGCCCCGGGACGGGGGGCGGAGACCCAGTACTTC
-	-	TRBV10-1	TRBJ2-1	CASSEKQPYNEQFF	TGCGCCAGCAGTGAGAAACAACCCTACAATGAGCAGTTCTTC
-	TRBD1	TRBV5-1	TRBJ1-4	CASSLRGQGEKLFF	TGCGCCAGCAGCTTAAGGGGGCAAGGAGAAAAACTGTTTTTT
-	-	TRBV7-9	TRBJ2-5	CASSFLEGPQETQYF	TGTGCCAGCAGTTTTTTGGAGGGGCCCCAAGAGACCCAGTACTTC
-	-	TRBV3-1/TRBV3-2	TRBJ2-2	CASSQRGNTGELFF	TGTGCCAGCAGCCAAAGAGGAAACACCGGGGAGCTGTTTTTT
-	TRBD2	TRBV10-3	TRBJ2-1	CAISYSGTSGVYNEQFF	TGTGCCATCAGTTACTCCGGGACTAGCGGGGTCTATAATGAGCAGTTCTTC
-	-	TRBV24-1	TRBJ2-1	CATSPRDFFNEQFF	TGTGCCACCAGTCCTCGGGACTTTTTCAATGAGCAGTTCTTC
-	-	TRBV4-2	TRBJ2-5	CASSQDRAYQETQYF	TGTGCCAGCAGCCAAGACAGGGCGTACCAAGAGACCCAGTACTTC
once	TRBD1	TRBV30	TRBJ1-2	CAWSITGDRYGYTF	TGTGCCTGGAGTATTACAGGGGATCGGTATGGCTACACCTTC
-	TRBD1	TRBV5-6	TRBJ1-1	CASSVTGWTEAFF	TGTGCCAGCAGCGTGACAGGGTGGACTGAAGCTTTCTTT
-	-	TRBV7-2	TRBJ1-3	CASSLELTSGNTIYF	TGTGCCAGCAGCTTAGAGCTTACCTCTGGAAACACCATATATTTT
-	TRBD1	TRBV29-1	TRBJ1-4	CSVALAGTGDEKLFF	TGCAGCGTTGCTCTCGCCGGGACAGGAGATGAAAAACTGTTTTTT
-	TRBD2	TRBV2	TRBJ2-3	CASIPIGEGRDTQYF	TGTGCCAGCATCCCGATCGGGGAGGGTAGGGATACGCAGTATTTT
-	-	TRBV5-1	TRBJ2-5	CASSPNPRAGGDGTQYF	TGCGCCAGCAGCCCCAACCCCCGAGCCGGCGGGGATGGGACCCAGTACTTC
-	-	TRBV5-8	TRBJ2-7	CASSLGGVYEQYF	TGTGCCAGCAGCCTAGGGGGGGTCTACGAGCAGTACTTC
-	TRBD1	TRBV3-1/TRBV3-2	TRBJ2-1	CASSFRQGSYNEQFF	TGTGCCAGCAGCTTCCGACAGGGCTCCTACAATGAGCAGTTCTTC
-	TRBD1	TRBV2	TRBJ2-3	CASSVRQGASTDTQYF	TGTGCCAGCAGTGTTAGACAGGGGGCGAGCACAGATACGCAGTATTTT
-	TRBD2	TRBV5-8	TRBJ2-2	CASSSSGGGWELFF	TGTGCCAGCAGCTCGAGCGGGGGCGGCTGGGAGCTGTTTTTT
-	-	TRBV9	TRBJ1-6	CASSGRTVNSPLHF	TGTGCCAGCAGCGGACGGACAGTCAATTCACCCCTCCACTTT
-	-	TRBV5-8	TRBJ2-3	CASSLRELGLHRDTQYF	TGTGCCAGCAGCCTTCGGGAACTAGGGCTCCACCGGGATACGCAGTATTTT
-	TRBD1	TRBV23-1	TRBJ1-6	CASSHPGRQGHNSPLHF	TGCGCCAGCAGTCACCCCGGAAGACAGGGGCATAATTCACCCCTCCACTTT
-	-	TRBV5-8	TRBJ2-1	CASSLWGGANEQFF	TGTGCCAGCAGCTTGTGGGGTGGGGCCAATGAGCAGTTCTTC